Below are 27 T cell receptor beta chains sequenced from a single sample in a study of beta chain features in type 1 diabetes (dated 2018 in TCRdb). The paper as a whole reports these results and caveats: A moderate but significant shortening of TCRB CDR3 length was observed in type 1 diabetes patients in all four CD4+ subsets.

These receptors have no known antigen. Library prep was done by the immunoSEQ multiplex PCR assay. The High Capacity cDNA Reverse Transcription Kit was used to reverse transcribe all of the isolated RNA, meaning that expressed TCRB transcripts were what got sequenced. TCRdb stores this immuneACCESS table with in-frame sequences only. Part of the clones is absent; in the studies checked, under half of the shortfall reflects unresolved V genes, and no reason is known for the rest. This sample gives about 160,000 clones in total; 63% of them show up just once. 0.08% to 0.09% of the sample is taken by the ten largest. The sample was naive CD4+ T cells from blood. In light of the paper, this sample's cell subset or site label describes: true naive CD4+ T cells. The receptor set was obtained from a man aged 25-40 years with type 1 diabetes.

CDR3 amino acids: CASSVNTFTDTQYF. CDR3 DNA: TGTGCCAGCAGCGTAAACACCTTCACAGATACGCAGTATTTT. The V call is TRBV9, the J call TRBJ2-3; D is unresolved. The germline V and J ends were trimmed by 1 base and 2 bases, with 8 bases remaining between them. CDR1 SGDLS and CDR2 YYNGEE come from the germline V gene. The CDR3 extends over 14 amino acids. The full variable domain, its missing parts supplied by reference TRBV9 and TRBJ2-3, is DSGVTQTPKHLITATGQRVTLRCSPRSGDLSVYWYQQSLDQGLQFLIQYYNGEERAKGNILERFSAQQFPDLHSELNLSSLELGDSALYFCASSVNTFTDTQYFGPGTRLTVL.

On this clone itself: This sample also contains other DNA sequences that code for the same CDR3. This chain links TRBV7-9 with TRBJ1-1; D is unresolved. Germline assignment: CDR1 SEHNR and CDR2 FQNEAQ (reference sequence). The CDR3 covers 11 residues. Trimming stripped 2 bases from V and 2 bases from J, with 0 bases between. CDR3 DNA: TGTGCCAGCAGCTTAAACACTGAAGCTTTCTTT. Residues: CASSLNTEAFF.

The genes are TRBV30 and TRBJ1-5; D is possibly TRBD1 (6 bases). The germline V gene encodes CDR1 GTSNPN and CDR2 SVGIG (reference sequence). The CDR3 spans 12 residues. Trimming pared 3 bases from V and 6 bases from J, leaving 9 bases between. The CDR3 DNA is TGTGCCTGGAGAAGGGGGAGTCAGCCCCAGCATTTT. It encodes CAWRRGSQPQHF.

The chain uses TRBV29-1 and TRBJ2-1, with 8 bases fitting TRBD1. The CDR3 has 12 amino acids. From germline, CDR1 is SQVTM and CDR2 ANQGSEA. In DNA, the CDR3 is TGCCGCCGAGACAGGGGCCACAATGAGCAGTTCTTC. It specifies CRRDRGHNEQFF.

On this clone itself: Germline is not matched at one junction end, which may reflect a read error. V and J are TRBV7-2 and TRBJ2-3; 7 bases line up with TRBD2. The CDR3 is 14 amino acids. Germline lookup yields CDR1 SGHTA and CDR2 FQGNSA. The CDR3 spells CASSIASGSDTQYF. CDR3 DNA sequence: TGTGCCAGCAGCATAGCTAGCGGCTCAGATACGCAGTATTTT.

The chain couples TRBV29-1 to TRBJ2-5; tentatively, D is TRBD2 (6 bases). CDR1 and CDR2 from the germline V gene are SQVTM and ANQGSEA. V lost 3 bases and J 5 bases, leaving 10 bases between the germline ends. CDR3 size: 12 residues. In DNA form, the CDR3 reads TGCAGCGTTGAGGGCGGGGCGGAGACCCAGTACTTC. Amino acids: CSVEGGAETQYF.

The genes are TRBV29-1 and TRBJ2-1; 8 bases agree with TRBD2. CDR1 is SQVTM, CDR2 ANQGSEA, per germline. V trimming: 4 bases; J trimming: 9 bases; junction bases outside the gene matches: 11. The length of the CDR3 is 14 residues. The CDR3 spells CSVGVSGVLSEQFF. In DNA form, the CDR3 reads TGCAGCGTTGGTGTTAGCGGGGTACTGAGTGAGCAGTTCTTC.

This clone was seen a handful of times. The genes are TRBV27 and TRBJ2-1; 8 bases match TRBD2. Germline CDR1 MNHEY, CDR2 SMNVEV (reference sequence). V was pared by 5 bases and J by 9 bases, with 18 bases of the junction left unmatched. This CDR3 is built from 17 residues. CDR3 residues: CASSALAGRLGFGEQFF. CDR3 sequence (DNA): TGTGCCAGCAGTGCTTTAGCGGGGAGGTTGGGGTTTGGTGAGCAGTTCTTC.

The chain is built from TRBV9 and TRBJ2-7; the D gene could be TRBD1 or TRBD2 (5 bases each). The CDR3 sequence is 14 residues long. The V gene lost 0 bases and the J gene lost 3 bases, with 10 bases spanning the gap. Germline CDR1 is SGDLS and CDR2 is YYNGEE. This chain's CDR3 is CASSVGEGFYEQYF. The CDR3 region has the DNA TGTGCCAGCAGCGTAGGAGAGGGGTTCTACGAGCAGTACTTC.

The V and J genes are TRBV9 and TRBJ1-5; 7 bases align to TRBD1. Trimming removed 4 bases from V and 3 bases from J; junction bases left unmatched: 4. CDR3 length: 14 residues. Looked up from germline, CDR1 is SGDLS and CDR2 is YYNGEE. For the CDR3, the DNA is TGTGCCAGCAGCTCGGGACAGATCAATCAGCCCCAGCATTTT. This sequence encodes CASSSGQINQPQHF.

On this clone: Other DNA sequences within the sample encode an identical CDR3. The chain recombines TRBV4-3 with TRBJ2-3; D uncertain. V was clipped by 4 bases and J by 1 base, with 6 bases between them. This CDR3 has 13 residues. CDR1 is LGHNA, CDR2 YSLEER, per germline. CDR3 amino acids: CASSLRGTDTQYF. The CDR3 DNA follows: TGCGCCAGCAGCCTCCGGGGCACAGATACGCAGTATTTT.

This clone appeared once. The chain uses TRBV9 and TRBJ2-5; no reliable D call. Germline lookup yields CDR1 SGDLS and CDR2 YYNGEE. This CDR3 has 13 residues. Trimming stripped 0 bases from V and 2 bases from J, with 5 bases between. CDR3 sequence: CASSVDGQETQYF. Written as DNA, the CDR3 is TGTGCCAGCAGCGTAGACGGACAAGAGACCCAGTACTTC.

The rearrangement uses TRBV9 and TRBJ1-3; 8 bases map to TRBD1. CDR3 length: 17 amino acids. Per germline, CDR1 SGDLS and CDR2 YYNGEE. V was clipped by 3 bases and J by 0 bases; unmatched bases: 8. CDR3 sequence (DNA): TGTGCCAGCAGCGCAGGGACAGGTCGGTTCTCTGGAAACACCATATATTTT. Residues: CASSAGTGRFSGNTIYF.

As to this clone: This CDR3 is also generated by other DNA sequences in the sample. CDR3 sequence reads: CASGETQYF. CDR3 coding DNA: TGTGCCAGCGGGGAGACCCAGTACTTC. The chain couples TRBV9 to TRBJ2-5, with no clear D. CDR3 length equals 9 residues. V was cut by 7 bases and J by 5 bases, with 3 bases left in between. CDR1 and CDR2 from the germline V gene are SGDLS and YYNGEE.

The gene calls are TRBV10-1 and TRBJ2-5; D not resolved. The CDR3 covers 13 residues. The V end lost 0 bases, the J end lost 0 bases, and 2 bases lay between the germline ends. CDR1 is WNHNN, CDR2 SYGVQD, per germline (reference sequence). The CDR3 protein is CASSESYQETQYF. The DNA of the CDR3 is TGCGCCAGCAGTGAGTCCTACCAAGAGACCCAGTACTTC.

The chain uses TRBV7-2 and TRBJ2-1, with D hard to call. The CDR3 has 11 residues. The V and J ends lost 5 bases and 8 bases respectively, with 7 bases between them. CDR1 and CDR2 from the germline V gene are SGHTA and FQGNSA. CDR3 nucleotide sequence: TGTGCCAGCAGCGCTGTGGATGAGCAGTTCTTC. Translating it yields CASSAVDEQFF. The variable domain in full, completed from reference TRBV7-2 and TRBJ2-1, reads GAGVSQSPSNKVTEKGKDVELRCDPISGHTALYWYRQSLGQGLEFLIYFQGNSAPDKSGLPSDRFSAERTGGSVSTLTIQRTQQEDSAVYLCASSAVDEQFFGPGTRLTVL.

The J gene is TRBJ2-7, the V gene TRBV7-9, with 11 positions matching TRBD1. The length of the CDR3 is 14 residues. The J segment lost 5 bases and the V segment lost 6 bases, leaving 6 bases of the junction unmatched. Germline CDR1 and CDR2: SEHNR and FQNEAQ (reference sequence). Here the CDR3 reads CASRRGQGANEQYF. CDR3 bases: TGTGCCAGCAGAAGAGGACAGGGGGCCAACGAGCAGTACTTC.

This clone was picked up a small number of times. The J gene is TRBJ2-1, the V gene TRBV4-3, with a possible D match to TRBD2 (5 bases). V was shortened by 1 base and J by 7 bases, with 14 bases between the two germline ends. Germline values: CDR1 LGHNA, CDR2 YSLEER. The CDR3 spans 15 residues. This CDR3 is CASSQGWVGGNEQFF. The CDR3, as DNA: TGCGCCAGCAGCCAAGGCTGGGTCGGCGGGAATGAGCAGTTCTTC.

The V call is TRBV2, the J call TRBJ2-3, with 7 bases that match TRBD1. The CDR3 sequence is 14 residues long. Germline loops: CDR1 SNHLY, CDR2 FYNNEI. V shed 7 bases, J shed 3 bases, and the junction held 7 bases outside the gene matches. Here the CDR3 DNA reads TGTGCCAGCACCTTACAGGGGTCGACAGATACGCAGTATTTT. Encoded protein: CASTLQGSTDTQYF.

This chain uses TRBV30 with TRBJ2-7, with D perhaps TRBD2 (5 bases). V was shortened by 0 bases and J by 6 bases, with 12 bases between the two germline ends. CDR1 and CDR2 (germline): GTSNPN, SVGIG (reference sequence). The CDR3 loop spans 13 amino acids. CDR3 sequence: CAWSVRVGGEQYF. CDR3 nucleotide sequence: TGTGCCTGGAGTGTACGTGTAGGAGGCGAGCAGTACTTC.

This clone was observed a handful of times. The gene calls are TRBV19 and TRBJ2-3; D call uncertain. The CDR3 extends over 13 amino acids. V was trimmed by 6 bases and J by 2 bases, leaving 9 bases between them. CDR1 LNHDA and CDR2 SQIVND come from the germline V gene (reference sequence). CDR3 residues: CASSRQVTDTQYF. The CDR3 nucleotides are TGTGCCAGTAGCCGCCAGGTCACAGATACGCAGTATTTT.

The chain couples TRBV30 to TRBJ2-6, with D perhaps matching TRBD1 (5 bases). This CDR3 region has 15 residues. V was clipped by 0 bases and J by 5 bases, with 11 bases between them. CDR1 is GTSNPN and CDR2 is SVGIG in the germline V gene (reference sequence). CDR3 amino acids: CAWSVQDKRANVLTF. The CDR3 region has the DNA TGTGCCTGGAGTGTACAGGACAAAAGGGCCAACGTCCTGACTTTC.

The gene calls are TRBV9 and TRBJ1-6, with 11 bases matching TRBD1. V shed 0 bases, J shed 7 bases, and the junction held 3 bases outside the gene matches. The CDR3 length is 16 residues. Germline assignment: CDR1 SGDLS and CDR2 YYNGEE. The chain's CDR3 is CASSVGGTGGNSPLHF. In DNA, the CDR3 is TGTGCCAGCAGCGTAGGTGGGACAGGGGGGAATTCACCCCTCCACTTT.

The chain links TRBV29-1 to TRBJ1-2, with 7 bases aligning to TRBD1. The CDR3 length is 12 residues. Germline-derived CDR1 and CDR2 are SQVTM and ANQGSEA. After removal of 4 bases from V and 7 bases from J, the junction contained 6 bases not matched to a gene. This CDR3 is CSVATTGFGYTF. The CDR3 coding sequence is TGCAGCGTTGCAACGACAGGGTTTGGCTACACCTTC.

This rearrangement joins TRBV5-1 to TRBJ1-1; D is ambiguous. The V end was cut by 0 bases, the J end by 0 bases, with 9 bases between. CDR3 length equals 15 residues. The germline V gene has CDR1 SGHRS and CDR2 YFSETQ. As DNA, the CDR3 is TGCGCCAGCAGCTTGGTCCTGGGTGTGAACACTGAAGCTTTCTTT. Its protein is CASSLVLGVNTEAFF.

CDR3: CASSPKGGGPSNEQFF. CDR3 DNA sequence: TGTGCCAGCAGCCCAAAAGGCGGGGGTCCGTCCAATGAGCAGTTCTTC. The chain combines TRBV7-8 with TRBJ2-1; 7 nucleotides match TRBD2. Germline loops: CDR1 SGHVS, CDR2 FQNEAQ. J lost 6 bases, V lost 5 bases, and 13 bases had no gene match. This CDR3 is 16 amino acids long.

The chain joins TRBV11-2 to TRBJ2-7, with 11 bases matching TRBD2. Germline assignment: CDR1 SGHAT and CDR2 FQNNGV. V lost 5 bases and J lost 3; bases outside the gene matches: 3. The CDR3 covers 14 residues. The CDR3 reads CASSGLAGGYEQYF. CDR3 DNA sequence: TGTGCCAGCAGCGGTCTAGCGGGGGGCTACGAGCAGTACTTC.